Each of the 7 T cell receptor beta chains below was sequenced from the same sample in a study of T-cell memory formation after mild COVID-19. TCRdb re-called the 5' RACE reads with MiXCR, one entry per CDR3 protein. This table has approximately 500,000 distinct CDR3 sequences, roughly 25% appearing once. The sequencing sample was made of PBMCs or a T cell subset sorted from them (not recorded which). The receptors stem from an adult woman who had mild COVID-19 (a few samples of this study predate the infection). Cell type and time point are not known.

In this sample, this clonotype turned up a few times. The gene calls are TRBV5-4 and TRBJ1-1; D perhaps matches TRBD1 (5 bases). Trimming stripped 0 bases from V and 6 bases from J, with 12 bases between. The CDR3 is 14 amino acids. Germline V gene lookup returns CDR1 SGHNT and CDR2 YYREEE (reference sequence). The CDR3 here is CASSLGVGLAEAFF. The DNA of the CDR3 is TGTGCCAGCAGCTTGGGGGTGGGGCTGGCTGAAGCTTTCTTT.

The CDR3 region is CAWILGDTQYF. The CDR3 DNA reads TGTGCCTGGATCTTGGGAGATACGCAGTATTTT. J is TRBJ2-3 and V is TRBV30; D not certain. The CDR3 is made up of 11 amino acids. Trimming cost V 4 bases and J 5 bases, with 7 bases left between them. Germline CDR1 and CDR2: GTSNPN and SVGIG (reference sequence).

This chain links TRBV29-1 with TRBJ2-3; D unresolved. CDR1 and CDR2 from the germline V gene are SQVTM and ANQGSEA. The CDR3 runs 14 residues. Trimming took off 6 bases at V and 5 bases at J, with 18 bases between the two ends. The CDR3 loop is CSVALSVDGDTQYF. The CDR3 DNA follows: TGCAGCGTCGCCCTCTCTGTGGACGGAGATACGCAGTATTTT.

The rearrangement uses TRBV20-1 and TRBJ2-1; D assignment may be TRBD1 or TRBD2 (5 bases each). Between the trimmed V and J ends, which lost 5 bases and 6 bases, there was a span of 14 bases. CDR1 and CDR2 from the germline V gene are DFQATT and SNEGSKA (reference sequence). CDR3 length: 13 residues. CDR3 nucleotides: TGCAGTGCTGGGGACGGAACCATCAATGAGCAGTTCTTC. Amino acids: CSAGDGTINEQFF.

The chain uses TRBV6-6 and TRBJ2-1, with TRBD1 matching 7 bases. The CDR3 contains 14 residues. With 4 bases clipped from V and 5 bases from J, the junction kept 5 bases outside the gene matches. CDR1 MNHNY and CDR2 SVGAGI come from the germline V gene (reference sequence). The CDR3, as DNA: TGTGCCAGCAGTTTGCTAGGGACAGACAATGAGCAGTTCTTC. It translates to CASSLLGTDNEQFF.

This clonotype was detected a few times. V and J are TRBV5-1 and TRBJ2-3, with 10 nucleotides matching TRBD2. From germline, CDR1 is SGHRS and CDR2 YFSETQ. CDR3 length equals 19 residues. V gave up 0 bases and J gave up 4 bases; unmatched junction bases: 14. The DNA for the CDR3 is TGCGCCAGCAGCTTGGCCCGGACTAGCGGACCCATTCCCTCAGATACGCAGTATTTT. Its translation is CASSLARTSGPIPSDTQYF.

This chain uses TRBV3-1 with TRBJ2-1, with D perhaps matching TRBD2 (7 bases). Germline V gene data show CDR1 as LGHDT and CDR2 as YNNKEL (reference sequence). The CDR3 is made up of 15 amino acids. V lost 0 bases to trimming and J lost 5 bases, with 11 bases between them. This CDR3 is CASSQEGGPNNEQFF. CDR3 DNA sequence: TGTGCCAGCAGCCAAGAGGGGGGGCCCAACAATGAGCAGTTCTTC.